Each of the 22 T cell receptor beta chains below was sequenced from the same sample in a study of CD8+CD57+ T cells in acquired aplastic anemia. Profiling that covered TCR beta VDJ and CDR3 relied on genomic DNA as its template. Each CDR3 protein gets one entry after TCRdb re-called the reads with MiXCR. The table includes fewer than 250,000 distinct CDR3 sequences, less than 70% detected once. Source material: sorted CD4+, CD8+, or CD8+CD57+ T cells (not recorded which) from PBMCs. These receptors were collected from a human donor in good health, serving as a control.

The chain carries TRBV15 and TRBJ1-2; D call uncertain. Germline V gene sequence: CDR1 LNHNV, CDR2 YYDKDF (reference sequence). Trimming removed 0 bases from V and 0 bases from J, with 11 bases in between. The CDR3 sequence is 16 residues long. CDR3 in amino acids: CATSRDSGGTNYGYTF. The CDR3 coding sequence is TGTGCCACCAGCAGAGATTCAGGCGGAACTAACTATGGCTACACCTTC.

This clonotype occurred many times. The chain combines TRBV6-5 with TRBJ2-7, with D unresolved. V was clipped by 3 bases and J by 2 bases, with 17 bases between them. Per germline, CDR1 MNHEY and CDR2 SVGAGI. CDR3 size: 16 residues. The CDR3 region has the DNA TGTGCCAGCAGTTATCGGTCACCCACCACACCCTACGAGCAGTACTTC. Amino acids: CASSYRSPTTPYEQYF.

This clonotype was recorded only once. The gene calls are TRBV4-1 and TRBJ1-1, with 8 bases that match TRBD1. The CDR3 covers 16 residues. The germline V gene has CDR1 MGHRA and CDR2 YSYEKL. V lost 2 bases to trimming and J lost 4 bases; unmatched junction nucleotides: 9. As DNA, the CDR3 is TGCGCCAGCAGCCAACTAACAGGGGGTGTCGGCACTGAAGCTTTCTTT. The encoded protein is CASSQLTGGVGTEAFF.

This clonotype was seen many times. The chain has TRBV5-5 and TRBJ2-5; perhaps TRBD1 as D (5 bases). Looked up from germline, CDR1 is SGHKS and CDR2 is YYEKEE (reference sequence). The ends were cut back, 1 base at V and 0 bases at J, with 13 bases in the middle. The CDR3 is made up of 16 amino acids. In nucleotides, the CDR3 is TGTGCCAGCAGCTTGTCCCCGACAGTGTACCAAGAGACCCAGTACTTC. Translation: CASSLSPTVYQETQYF.

The rearrangement links TRBV24-1 to TRBJ1-3; D gene uncertain. CDR3 size: 13 residues. The germline V gene encodes CDR1 KGHDR and CDR2 SFDVKD. Trimming left V 9 bases short and J 0 bases short, with 8 bases between. DNA of the CDR3: TGTGCCACCGGACGAGCCTCTGGAAACACCATATATTTT. Translation gives CATGRASGNTIYF.

This chain uses TRBV10-3 with TRBJ1-2; maybe TRBD1 (6 bases). The germline gives CDR1 ENHRY, CDR2 SYGVKD. The CDR3 runs 15 residues. Trimming removed 0 bases from V and 4 bases from J, with 12 bases in between. In DNA form, the CDR3 reads TGTGCCATCAGTGAGTCTCGGGGGGCTGGCTATGGCTACACCTTC. Protein: CAISESRGAGYGYTF.

The chain combines TRBV7-9 with TRBJ2-5; D gene ambiguous. V was clipped by 5 bases and J by 3 bases, with 16 bases between them. CDR3 length: 15 amino acids. The germline V gene encodes CDR1 SEHNR and CDR2 FQNEAQ (reference sequence). The CDR3 region has the DNA TGTGCCAGCAGCGTTGGAGACACTACTAAAGAGACCCAGTACTTC. This sequence encodes CASSVGDTTKETQYF.

The chain carries TRBV12-3 or TRBV12-4 and TRBJ2-7; 7 nucleotides line up with TRBD2. V lost 6 bases to trimming and J lost 2 bases; unmatched junction nucleotides: 4. This CDR3 has 13 amino acids. CDR3 in amino acids: CASRAGSPYEQYF. The CDR3 DNA is TGTGCCAGCAGAGCGGGGAGCCCCTACGAGCAGTACTTC.

V usage is TRBV24-1 and J usage is TRBJ1-2; D gene ambiguous. Per the germline V gene, CDR1 is KGHDR and CDR2 is SFDVKD. This CDR3 region has 15 residues. V lost 2 bases to trimming and J lost 0 bases, with 9 bases between them. The CDR3 loop reads CATSDSGSPNYGYTF. CDR3 coding DNA: TGTGCCACCAGTGATTCCGGATCCCCTAACTATGGCTACACCTTC.

Concerning this clonotype itself: Given the absence of the conserved phenylalanine or tryptophan at the CDR3 end, a read error is likely. This sequence joins TRBV7-2 and TRBJ2-3; D is uncertain. The length of the CDR3 is 15 residues. CDR1 is SGHTA, CDR2 FQGNSA, per germline. CDR3 sequence reads: CASSLSAPPTDTQYI. The DNA for the CDR3 is TGTGCCAGCAGCTTATCGGCTCCCCCCACAGATACACAGTATATT.

The chain combines TRBV5-5 with TRBJ2-3; D call uncertain. Trimming stripped 4 bases from V and 3 bases from J, with 9 bases between. Germline loops: CDR1 SGHKS, CDR2 YYEKEE (reference sequence). CDR3 length equals 13 residues. This CDR3 reads CASSTTGTDTQYF. The DNA for the CDR3 is TGTGCCAGCAGCACAACCGGGACAGATACGCAGTATTTT.

This clonotype came up a few times. This chain connects TRBV29-1 to TRBJ2-5, with D perhaps being TRBD1 or TRBD2 (5 bases each). Germline-derived CDR1 and CDR2 are SQVTM and ANQGSEA. This CDR3 is 12 amino acids long. Trimming took off 3 bases at V and 4 bases at J, with 9 bases between the two ends. This CDR3 is CSVDRGVETQYF. CDR3 coding DNA: TGCAGCGTTGATCGAGGGGTAGAGACCCAGTACTTC.

The chain is built from TRBV20-1 and TRBJ1-2, with unresolved D. V was trimmed by 7 bases and J by 4 bases, leaving 13 bases between them. This CDR3 contains 12 residues. The germline gives CDR1 DFQATT, CDR2 SNEGSKA (reference sequence). CDR3 loop: CSVRKRSYGYTF. The CDR3, as DNA: TGCAGTGTCAGGAAAAGGAGCTATGGCTACACCTTC.

The chain couples TRBV5-1 to TRBJ2-7; TRBD1 matches at 12 bases. Germline values: CDR1 SGHRS, CDR2 YFSETQ. J lost 6 bases, V lost 0 bases, and 10 bases had no gene match. This CDR3 contains 17 residues. The CDR3 DNA reads as TGCGCCAGCAGCTTGGGGGACAGGGGGCCGTCCTTTTGCGAGCAGTACTTC. Residues: CASSLGDRGPSFCEQYF.

This rearrangement joins TRBV7-9 to TRBJ1-6; D not resolved. The V and J ends lost 0 bases and 10 bases respectively, with 7 bases between them. Germline CDR1 SEHNR, CDR2 FQNEAQ (reference sequence). CDR3 size: 13 residues. This chain's CDR3 is CASSLASPSPLHF. DNA for the CDR3: TGTGCCAGCAGCTTAGCGTCCCCCTCACCCCTCCACTTT.

This clonotype turned up a few times. A read error is possible here, since a much larger clone lies one base away. J is TRBJ2-7 and V is TRBV6-2 or TRBV6-3; TRBD2 is a possible D gene (6 bases). CDR1 MNHEY and CDR2 SVGEGT come from the germline V gene. This CDR3 is 13 amino acids long. The V end lost 6 bases, the J end lost 5 bases, and 14 bases lay between the germline ends. DNA of the CDR3: TGTGCCAGCAGGGGGGACTTATCCCACGAGCAGTACTTC. It translates to CASRGDLSHEQYF.

The chain recombines TRBV25-1 with TRBJ2-7; 9 nucleotides align to TRBD1. Germline CDR1 is MGHDK and CDR2 is SYGVNS. Trimming at V came to 3 bases and at J to 3 bases, leaving 3 bases not matched to a gene. CDR3 length: 14 amino acids. CDR3 coding DNA: TGTGCCAGCAGTGAGGGGACAGGGCTCTACGAGCAGTACTTC. This encodes CASSEGTGLYEQYF.

The chain combines TRBV7-3 with TRBJ2-1; 11 bases are a match to TRBD2. Losses at the gene ends were 6 bases for V and 7 bases for J; bases not matched to a gene: 8. CDR3 length: 15 amino acids. Germline V CDR1 and CDR2: SGHTA, FQGTGA. The CDR3 here is CASSQTSGGINEQFF. The CDR3, as DNA: TGTGCCAGCAGTCAAACTAGCGGGGGAATAAATGAGCAGTTCTTC.

This clonotype was counted at least ten times. The genes are TRBV5-1 and TRBJ1-2, with TRBD1 matching 12 bases. This CDR3 has 17 residues. CDR1 and CDR2 (germline): SGHRS, YFSETQ. V was clipped by 4 bases and J by 2 bases; unmatched bases: 9. The chain's CDR3 is CASSPSGTGGANYGYTF. In DNA, the CDR3 is TGCGCCAGCAGCCCCTCCGGGACAGGGGGCGCCAACTATGGCTACACCTTC.

The chain is built from TRBV7-2 and TRBJ1-2; D is perhaps TRBD1 (5 bases). The germline V and J ends were trimmed by 4 bases and 12 bases, with 18 bases remaining between them. This CDR3 comprises 13 residues. From germline, CDR1 is SGHTA and CDR2 FQGNSA. The CDR3 here is CASSSQGSSGNTF. For the CDR3, the DNA is TGTGCCAGCAGCTCGCAGGGAAGCTCTGGAAACACCTTC.

This clonotype was recorded a few times. V and J are TRBV7-2 and TRBJ1-6; no clear D. Germline-derived CDR1 and CDR2 are SGHTA and FQGNSA. V lost 5 bases and J 15 bases, leaving 14 bases between the germline ends. The CDR3 has 12 residues. The CDR3 bases are TGTGCCAGCAGCCCCAATACGGGTCACCTCCACTTT. This translates into CASSPNTGHLHF.

The V call is TRBV29-1, the J call TRBJ2-1; no clear D gene. V was trimmed by 3 bases and J by 11 bases, leaving 14 bases between them. In germline, CDR1 is SQVTM, CDR2 ANQGSEA. The CDR3 spans 12 residues. DNA of the CDR3: TGCAGCGTTGATCAGGCGCAGGCGAAGCAGTTCTTC. As protein: CSVDQAQAKQFF.